These 23 T cell receptor beta chains came from one sample sequenced in a study of blood T cell repertoires in COVID-19. Sequenced by immunoSEQ multiplex PCR; TCRdb stores in-frame clones only, minus some. Of about 24,000 clones listed, roughly nine tenths were seen once; the top ten hold approximately 20%. The sequenced sample consisted of peripheral blood. These receptors originate from a human donor in a cohort sampled during active COVID-19.

This clone was recorded only once. This rearrangement joins TRBV5-1 to TRBJ2-5; 8 bases fit TRBD2. The length of the CDR3 is 15 residues. Looked up from germline, CDR1 is SGHRS and CDR2 is YFSETQ. V lost 8 bases and J lost 4; bases outside the gene matches: 13. Here the CDR3 DNA reads TGCGCCAGTAAAAATGAACAGCGGGAGAGAGAGACCCAGTACTTC. It specifies CASKNEQRERETQYF.

The V gene is TRBV29-1, the J gene TRBJ2-1; 7 nucleotides line up with TRBD2. Germline values: CDR1 SQVTM, CDR2 ANQGSEA. V was clipped by 3 bases and J by 4 bases; unmatched bases: 9. The CDR3 covers 15 residues. The CDR3 DNA is TGCAGCGTTGAGGTACGGGCTAGCGGATACAATGAGCAGTTCTTC. It is translated as CSVEVRASGYNEQFF.

The chain couples TRBV5-1 to TRBJ2-7, with D perhaps matching TRBD2 (6 bases). Trimming cost V 5 bases and J 2 bases, with 17 bases left between them. Germline V lookup: CDR1 SGHRS, CDR2 YFSETQ. There are 15 residues in the CDR3. Here the CDR3 reads CASSKAGRSAYEQYF. In DNA, the CDR3 is TGCGCCAGCAGTAAGGCGGGACGGAGTGCCTACGAGCAGTACTTC.

This clone turned up a few times. This chain connects TRBV4-1 to TRBJ2-1, with D uncertain. Germline-derived CDR1 and CDR2 are MGHRA and YSYEKL. The length of the CDR3 is 14 residues. Trimming stripped 0 bases from V and 9 bases from J, with 12 bases between. The CDR3 DNA follows: TGCGCCAGCAGCCAAGAAGTTGGCCTTCGTGAGCAGTTCTTC. It translates to CASSQEVGLREQFF.

This chain connects TRBV6-6 to TRBJ1-3; the D gene is possibly TRBD1 (5 bases). The CDR3 has 14 residues. The V and J ends lost 6 bases and 0 bases respectively, with 9 bases between them. The germline CDR1 and CDR2 sequences are MNHNY and SVGAGI (reference sequence). The chain's CDR3 is CASRTGNSGNTIYF. CDR3 nucleotide sequence: TGTGCCAGCAGAACAGGCAACTCTGGAAACACCATATATTTT.

J is TRBJ2-3 and V is TRBV4-2; 7 bases fit TRBD2. Germline CDR1 LGHNA, CDR2 YNFKEQ. The CDR3 has 16 amino acids. Trimming at V came to 4 bases and at J to 2 bases, leaving 9 bases not matched to a gene. CDR3 nucleotides: TGTGCCAGCAGCCTCCGAGGACTAGACCACACAGATACGCAGTATTTT. The encoded protein is CASSLRGLDHTDTQYF.

The rearrangement uses TRBV7-2 and TRBJ1-1; 7 bases are a match to TRBD1. V lost 4 bases, J lost 1 base, and 3 bases stayed unmatched. This CDR3 has 14 residues. Germline V gene data show CDR1 as SGHTA and CDR2 as FQGNSA. The CDR3 loop is CASSSGTANTEAFF. DNA of the CDR3: TGTGCCAGCAGCTCGGGGACAGCGAACACTGAAGCTTTCTTT.

This clone was detected only once. The rearrangement joins TRBV3-1 (or the pseudogene TRBV3-2) to TRBJ2-7; 10 nucleotides align to TRBD1. Germline V gene data show CDR1 as LGHDT and CDR2 as YNNKEL (reference sequence). V lost 1 base to trimming and J lost 5 bases; unmatched junction nucleotides: 8. The CDR3 consists of 16 residues. CDR3 amino acids: CASSQGGGTGAHEQYF. CDR3 in DNA: TGTGCCAGCAGCCAAGGGGGGGGGACAGGGGCCCACGAGCAGTACTTC.

This chain joins TRBV7-2 and TRBJ2-7; 12 bases map to TRBD1. Germline V gene lookup returns CDR1 SGHTA and CDR2 FQGNSA. CDR3 size: 15 residues. Trimming cost V 5 bases and J 4 bases; bases outside gene matches: 6. CDR3 residues: CASSTSGQGAYEQYF. CDR3 bases: TGTGCCAGCAGCACGTCGGGACAGGGGGCATACGAGCAGTACTTC.

V is TRBV7-8 and J is TRBJ2-3; D may be TRBD2 (5 bases). CDR1 is SGHVS and CDR2 is FQNEAQ in the germline V gene. The CDR3 runs 19 residues. Trimming took 1 base from V and 1 from J, leaving 21 bases between them. Here the CDR3 reads CASSLVEDWRREGTDTQYF. The CDR3, as DNA: TGTGCCAGCAGCTTAGTCGAGGACTGGCGCCGCGAGGGCACAGATACGCAGTATTTT.

This clone was seen only once. This chain uses TRBV6-5 with TRBJ2-7, with 7 bases lining up with TRBD1. The CDR3 is 14 residues long. J was trimmed by 2 bases and V by 5 bases; bases with no gene match: 6. CDR1 is MNHEY and CDR2 is SVGAGI in the germline V gene. CDR3 bases: TGTGCCAGCAGTACCCGGGACAGCACCTACGAGCAGTACTTC. Amino acids: CASSTRDSTYEQYF.

The chain joins TRBV5-4 to TRBJ2-3; TRBD2 matches at 9 bases. The CDR3 is 18 residues long. Germline V gene sequence: CDR1 SGHNT, CDR2 YYREEE (reference sequence). The V segment lost 4 bases and the J segment 0 bases; nucleotides outside the gene matches: 12. In DNA form, the CDR3 reads TGTGCCAGCAGCCGAGTTCATACTAGCGGGCCCAGCACAGATACGCAGTATTTT. As protein: CASSRVHTSGPSTDTQYF.

The genes are TRBV14 and TRBJ1-2; no clear D. Germline V gene data show CDR1 as SGHDN and CDR2 as FVKESK. The germline V and J ends were trimmed by 4 bases and 4 bases, with 10 bases remaining between them. The CDR3 runs to 13 residues. CDR3 nucleotide sequence: TGTGCCAGCAGCCTAAAAACTACCTATGGCTACACCTTC. Translation: CASSLKTTYGYTF.

The chain has TRBV5-4 and TRBJ2-1, with TRBD2 matching 11 bases. From germline, CDR1 is SGHNT and CDR2 YYREEE (reference sequence). V lost 4 bases, J lost 2 bases, and 8 bases stayed unmatched. This CDR3 has 17 residues. The CDR3 here is CASSAGPSGGTYNEQFF. CDR3 coding DNA: TGTGCCAGCAGCGCGGGGCCTAGCGGGGGGACCTACAATGAGCAGTTCTTC. The whole variable domain, filled in from reference TRBV5-4 and TRBJ2-1, reads ETGVTQSPTHLIKTRGQQVTLRCSSQSGHNTVSWYQQALGQGPQFIFQYYREEENGRGNFPPRFSGLQFPNYSSELNVNALELDDSALYLCASSAGPSGGTYNEQFFGPGTRLTVL.

The rearrangement uses TRBV4-1 and TRBJ1-2; D gene unclear. This CDR3 contains 13 residues. Germline CDR1 reads MGHRA; CDR2 reads YSYEKL. Trimming pared 1 base from V and 8 bases from J, leaving 11 bases between. The CDR3 DNA sequence: TGCGCCAGCAGCCAAGCGACGCGGAGGGGCTACACCTTC. This encodes CASSQATRRGYTF.

J is TRBJ1-1 and V is TRBV21-1; the D call of TRBD1 is as the table states it, not checked on the DNA. TRBV21-1 corresponds to a pseudogene. The CDR3 loop spans 16 amino acids. CDR3 DNA sequence: TGTGCCAGCAGCAACCCCCGGACAGGAATCCACACTGAAGCTTTCTTT. The encoded protein is CASSNPRTGIHTEAFF.

This chain joins TRBV5-1 and TRBJ1-6; D is possibly TRBD1 (6 bases). This CDR3 is 15 amino acids long. The V and J ends lost 1 base and 7 bases respectively, with 12 bases between them. Per the germline V gene, CDR1 is SGHRS and CDR2 is YFSETQ. CDR3 coding DNA: TGCGCCAGCAGCTTGCAGGGGCTGGGGAATTCACCCCTCCACTTT. Translating gives CASSLQGLGNSPLHF.

V gene TRBV28 combines with J gene TRBJ2-1; maybe TRBD2 (6 bases). Trimming cost V 4 bases and J 5 bases, with 12 bases left between them. The CDR3 is made up of 14 amino acids. Germline V gives CDR1 MDHEN, CDR2 SYDVKM. The CDR3 loop reads CASSSPGRNNEQFF. In DNA form, the CDR3 reads TGTGCCAGCAGTTCTCCCGGGAGAAACAATGAGCAGTTCTTC.

The chain carries TRBV5-1 and TRBJ1-2; 9 bases line up with TRBD1. This CDR3 contains 19 residues. Germline CDR1 reads SGHRS; CDR2 reads YFSETQ. Trimming removed 4 bases from V and 5 bases from J; junction bases left unmatched: 21. The CDR3 nucleotides read TGCGCCAGCAGCCGGACCCTCCTTAGGACAGGGGTGTTTGGATATGGCTACACCTTC. This sequence encodes CASSRTLLRTGVFGYGYTF.

This chain connects TRBV4-2 to TRBJ2-2, with D possibly being TRBD2 (6 bases). The CDR3 is made up of 16 amino acids. V was cut by 1 base and J by 1 base, with 10 bases left in between. Germline CDR1 LGHNA, CDR2 YNFKEQ. Written as DNA, the CDR3 is TGTGCCAGCAGCCAAGTGCTAGCGCAGAACACCGGGGAGCTGTTTTTT. This translates into CASSQVLAQNTGELFF.

Comment on this clone: A read error may produce the germline difference seen at one junction end. The chain uses TRBV5-4 and TRBJ2-3; D is undetermined. The CDR3 runs 13 residues. The germline V gene has CDR1 SGHNT and CDR2 YYREEE (reference sequence). This chain's CDR3 is CASRLERFGTQYF. The CDR3, as DNA: TGTGCCAGCAGATTGGAGCGTTTTGGTACGCAGTATTTT.

This clone was picked up one time. The gene calls are TRBV18 and TRBJ1-1; TRBD1 might be the D (5 bases). V lost 5 bases and J lost 5, with 15 bases in between. This CDR3 is 14 amino acids long. The germline CDR1 and CDR2 sequences are KGHSH and LQKENI. The CDR3 loop is CASSAQGLGTEAFF. The CDR3 DNA follows: TGTGCCAGCTCAGCCCAGGGTCTAGGGACTGAAGCTTTCTTT.

The J gene is TRBJ1-1, the V gene TRBV4-1, with D tentatively TRBD1 (5 bases). V was cut by 3 bases and J by 5 bases, with 22 bases left in between. The V gene's germline CDR1 is MGHRA and CDR2 YSYEKL. CDR3 length: 17 residues. CDR3 nucleotides: TGCGCCAGCAGCCACCATGAAGGGAGGGGAGGAAGGACTGAAGCTTTCTTT. Its protein product is CASSHHEGRGGRTEAFF.